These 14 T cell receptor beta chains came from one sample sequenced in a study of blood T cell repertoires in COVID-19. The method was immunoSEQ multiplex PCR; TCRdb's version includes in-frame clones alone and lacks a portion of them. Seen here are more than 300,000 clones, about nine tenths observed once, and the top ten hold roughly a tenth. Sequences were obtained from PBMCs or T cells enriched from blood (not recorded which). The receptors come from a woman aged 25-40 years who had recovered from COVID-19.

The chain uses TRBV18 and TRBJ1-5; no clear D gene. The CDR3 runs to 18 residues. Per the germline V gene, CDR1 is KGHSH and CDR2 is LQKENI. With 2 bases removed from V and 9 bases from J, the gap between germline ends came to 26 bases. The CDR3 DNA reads TGTGCCAGCTCACCAGGTACCACTGGGTTAATAGCAATCAGGCCCCAGCATTTT. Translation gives CASSPGTTGLIAIRPQHF.

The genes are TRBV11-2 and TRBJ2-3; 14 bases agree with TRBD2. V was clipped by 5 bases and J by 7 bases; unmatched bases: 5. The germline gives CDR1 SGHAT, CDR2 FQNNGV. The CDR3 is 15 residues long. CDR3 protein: CASSPGTSGGYTQYF. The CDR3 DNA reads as TGTGCCAGCAGCCCAGGGACTAGCGGGGGTTATACGCAGTATTTT.

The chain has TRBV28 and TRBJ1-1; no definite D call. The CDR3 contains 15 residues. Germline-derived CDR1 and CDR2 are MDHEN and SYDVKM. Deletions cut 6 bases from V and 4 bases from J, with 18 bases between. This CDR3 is CASRSKEGFGTEAFF. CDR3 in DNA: TGTGCCAGCAGATCGAAGGAGGGTTTCGGCACTGAAGCTTTCTTT.

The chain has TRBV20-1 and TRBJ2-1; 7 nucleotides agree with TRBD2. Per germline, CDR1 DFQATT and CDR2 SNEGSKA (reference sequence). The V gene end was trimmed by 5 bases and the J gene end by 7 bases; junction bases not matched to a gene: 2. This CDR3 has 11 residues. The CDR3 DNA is TGCAGTGCTCTGCGGGGGAATGAGCAGTTCTTC. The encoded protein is CSALRGNEQFF.

The CDR3, as DNA: TGCGCCAGCCGGCTGGGACTAGCGGTCTACAATGAGCAGTTCTTC. It yields the protein CASRLGLAVYNEQFF. The J gene is TRBJ2-1, the V gene TRBV10-2, with 11 bases matching TRBD2. CDR1 and CDR2 from the germline V gene are WSHSY and SAAADI. J lost 3 bases, V lost 8 bases, and 6 bases had no gene match. The CDR3 is 15 residues long.

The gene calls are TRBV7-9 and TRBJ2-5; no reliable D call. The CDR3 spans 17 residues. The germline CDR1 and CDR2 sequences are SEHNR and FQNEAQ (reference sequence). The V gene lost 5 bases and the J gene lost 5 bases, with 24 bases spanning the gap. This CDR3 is CASSLAWSLTFGETQYF. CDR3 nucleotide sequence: TGTGCCAGCAGCCTCGCCTGGTCCTTGACGTTCGGGGAGACCCAGTACTTC.

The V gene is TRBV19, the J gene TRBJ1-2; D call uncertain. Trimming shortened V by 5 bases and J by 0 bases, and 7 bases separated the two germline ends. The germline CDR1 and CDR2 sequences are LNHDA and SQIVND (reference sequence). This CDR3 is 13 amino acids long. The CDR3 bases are TGTGCCAGTAGTTGGTCAGCTAACTATGGCTACACCTTC. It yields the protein CASSWSANYGYTF.

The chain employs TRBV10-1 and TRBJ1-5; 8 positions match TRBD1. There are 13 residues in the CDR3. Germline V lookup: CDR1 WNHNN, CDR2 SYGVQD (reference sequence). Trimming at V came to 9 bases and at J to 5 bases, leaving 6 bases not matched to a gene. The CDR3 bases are TGCGCCAGGACGGGACAGGCGGATCAGCCCCAGCATTTT. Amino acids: CARTGQADQPQHF.

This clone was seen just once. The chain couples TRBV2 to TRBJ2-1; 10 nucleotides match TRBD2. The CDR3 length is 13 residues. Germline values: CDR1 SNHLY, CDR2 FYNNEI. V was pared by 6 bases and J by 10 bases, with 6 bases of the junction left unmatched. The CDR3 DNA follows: TGTGCCAGCAGAACAGATAGCGGGGGGGAGCAGTTCTTC. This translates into CASRTDSGGEQFF.

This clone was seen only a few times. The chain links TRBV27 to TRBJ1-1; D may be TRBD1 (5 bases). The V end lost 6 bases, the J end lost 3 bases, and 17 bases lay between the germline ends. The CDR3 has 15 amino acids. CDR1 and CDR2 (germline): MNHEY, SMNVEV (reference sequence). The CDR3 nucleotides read TGTGCCAGCAGCTTGACCAGGGTCCGGCACACTGAAGCTTTCTTT. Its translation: CASSLTRVRHTEAFF.

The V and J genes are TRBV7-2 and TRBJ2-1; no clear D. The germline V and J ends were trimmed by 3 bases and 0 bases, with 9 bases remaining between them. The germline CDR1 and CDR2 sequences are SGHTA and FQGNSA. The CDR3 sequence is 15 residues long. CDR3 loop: CASSFSRSSYNEQFF. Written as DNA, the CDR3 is TGTGCCAGCAGCTTCTCTAGGAGCTCCTACAATGAGCAGTTCTTC.

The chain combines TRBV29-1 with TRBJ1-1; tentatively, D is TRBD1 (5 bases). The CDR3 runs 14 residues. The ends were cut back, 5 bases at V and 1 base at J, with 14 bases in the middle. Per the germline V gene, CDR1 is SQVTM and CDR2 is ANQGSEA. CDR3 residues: CSVRKDGGNTEAFF. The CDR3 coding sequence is TGCAGCGTTCGGAAGGACGGGGGGAACACTGAAGCTTTCTTT.

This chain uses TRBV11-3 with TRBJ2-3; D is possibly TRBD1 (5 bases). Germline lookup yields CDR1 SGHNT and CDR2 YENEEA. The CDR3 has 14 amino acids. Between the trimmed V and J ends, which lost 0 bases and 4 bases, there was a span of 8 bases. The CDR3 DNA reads TGTGCCAGCAGCTTAGAAGGGGCCTCAGATACGCAGTATTTT. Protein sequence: CASSLEGASDTQYF.

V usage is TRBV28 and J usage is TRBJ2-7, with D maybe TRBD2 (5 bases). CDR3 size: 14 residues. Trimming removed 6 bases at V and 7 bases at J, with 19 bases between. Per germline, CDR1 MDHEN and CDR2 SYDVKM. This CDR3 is CASSLSGIYVEQYF. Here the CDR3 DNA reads TGTGCCAGCAGCCTGTCGGGGATCTACGTGGAGCAGTACTTC.